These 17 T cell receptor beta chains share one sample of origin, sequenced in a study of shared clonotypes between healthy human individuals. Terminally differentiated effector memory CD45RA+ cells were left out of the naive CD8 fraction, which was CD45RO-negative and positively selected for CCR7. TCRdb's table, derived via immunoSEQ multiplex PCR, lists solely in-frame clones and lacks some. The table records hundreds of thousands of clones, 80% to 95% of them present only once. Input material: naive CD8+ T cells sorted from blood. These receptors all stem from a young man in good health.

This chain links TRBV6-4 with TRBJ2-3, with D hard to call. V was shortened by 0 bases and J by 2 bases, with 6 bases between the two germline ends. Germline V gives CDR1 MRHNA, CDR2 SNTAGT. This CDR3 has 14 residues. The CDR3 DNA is TGTGCCAGCAGTGACTCGACGACCACAGATACGCAGTATTTT. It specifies CASSDSTTTDTQYF.

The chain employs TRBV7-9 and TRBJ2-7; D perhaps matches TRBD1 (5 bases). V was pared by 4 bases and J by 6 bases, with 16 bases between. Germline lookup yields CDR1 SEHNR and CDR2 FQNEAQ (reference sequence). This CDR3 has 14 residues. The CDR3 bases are TGTGCCAGCAGCTCGCCTGTTTTAACAGGCGAGCAGTACTTC. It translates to CASSSPVLTGEQYF.

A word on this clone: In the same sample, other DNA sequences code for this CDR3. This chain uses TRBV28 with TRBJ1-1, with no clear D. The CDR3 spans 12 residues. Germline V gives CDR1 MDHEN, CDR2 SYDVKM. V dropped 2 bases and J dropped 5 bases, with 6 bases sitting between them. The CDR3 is CASSLGYTEAFF. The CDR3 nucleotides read TGTGCCAGCAGTTTAGGGTATACTGAAGCTTTCTTT. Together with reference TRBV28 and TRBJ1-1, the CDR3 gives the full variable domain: DVKVTQSSRYLVKRTGEKVFLECVQDMDHENMFWYRQDPGLGLRLIYFSYDVKMKEKGDIPEGYSVSREKKERFSLILESASTNQTSMYLCASSLGYTEAFFGQGTRLTVV.

DNA for the CDR3: TGCGCCAGCAGCTTGGGGACTAGCGGGAGAGGTGAGCAGTACTTC. As protein: CASSLGTSGRGEQYF. The chain links TRBV5-1 to TRBJ2-7; 13 bases align to TRBD2. CDR1 is SGHRS and CDR2 is YFSETQ in the germline V gene. The CDR3 is 15 amino acids. With 0 bases clipped from V and 7 bases from J, the junction kept 4 bases outside the gene matches.

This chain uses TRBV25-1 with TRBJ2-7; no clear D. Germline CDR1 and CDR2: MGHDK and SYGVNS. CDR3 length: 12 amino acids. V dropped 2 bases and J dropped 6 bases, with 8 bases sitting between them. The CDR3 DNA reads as TGTGCCAGCAGTGAAAGGGCGGCCGAGCAGTACTTC. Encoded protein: CASSERAAEQYF.

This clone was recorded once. The chain's CDR3 is CASSLAGQGGNNEQFF. The DNA of the CDR3 is TGTGCCAGCAGCTTAGCGGGACAGGGGGGGAACAATGAGCAGTTCTTC. The genes are TRBV7-9 and TRBJ2-1; 11 bases match TRBD1. Germline V gives CDR1 SEHNR, CDR2 FQNEAQ (reference sequence). V dropped 0 bases and J dropped 5; count of bases not matched to a gene: 3. The CDR3 extends over 16 amino acids.

CDR3 loop: CASSSERGGWTEAFF. Here the CDR3 DNA reads TGTGCCAGCAGTTCTGAACGGGGGGGCTGGACTGAAGCTTTCTTT. The chain joins TRBV28 to TRBJ1-1, with D perhaps matching TRBD1 (6 bases). CDR3 size: 15 residues. Trimming stripped 4 bases from V and 5 bases from J, with 17 bases between. The germline CDR1 and CDR2 sequences are MDHEN and SYDVKM. The variable domain in full, with the rest retrieved from reference TRBV28 and TRBJ1-1, is DVKVTQSSRYLVKRTGEKVFLECVQDMDHENMFWYRQDPGLGLRLIYFSYDVKMKEKGDIPEGYSVSREKKERFSLILESASTNQTSMYLCASSSERGGWTEAFFGQGTRLTVV.

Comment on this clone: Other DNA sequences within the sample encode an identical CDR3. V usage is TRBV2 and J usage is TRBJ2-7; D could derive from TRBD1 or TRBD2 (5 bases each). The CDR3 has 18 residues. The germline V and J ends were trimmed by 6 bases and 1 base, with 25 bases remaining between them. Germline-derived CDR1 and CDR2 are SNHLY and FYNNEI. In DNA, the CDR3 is TGTGCCAGCAGCCACACTTTTGGCCGGGACGCCGGGTCCTACGAGCAGTACTTC. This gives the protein CASSHTFGRDAGSYEQYF.

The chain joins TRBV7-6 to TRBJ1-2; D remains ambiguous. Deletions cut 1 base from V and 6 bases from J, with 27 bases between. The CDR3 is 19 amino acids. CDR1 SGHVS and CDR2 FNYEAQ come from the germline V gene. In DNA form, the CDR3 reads TGTGCCAGCAGCTTAGAATCTTCGGGGTCACGGGCCCCCGCTGATGGCTACACCTTC. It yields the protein CASSLESSGSRAPADGYTF. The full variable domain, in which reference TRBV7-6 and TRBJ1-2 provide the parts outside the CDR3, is GAGVSQSPRYKVTKRGQDVALRCDPISGHVSLYWYRQALGQGPEFLTYFNYEAQQDKSGLPNDRFSAERPEGSISTLTIQRTEQRDSAMYRCASSLESSGSRAPADGYTFGSGTRLTVV.

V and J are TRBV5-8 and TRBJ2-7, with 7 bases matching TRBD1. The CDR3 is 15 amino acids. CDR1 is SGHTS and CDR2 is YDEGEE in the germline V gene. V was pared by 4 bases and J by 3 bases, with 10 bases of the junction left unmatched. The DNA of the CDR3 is TGTGCCAGCAGCCAGACGACAGGGATTCACTACGAGCAGTACTTC. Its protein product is CASSQTTGIHYEQYF.

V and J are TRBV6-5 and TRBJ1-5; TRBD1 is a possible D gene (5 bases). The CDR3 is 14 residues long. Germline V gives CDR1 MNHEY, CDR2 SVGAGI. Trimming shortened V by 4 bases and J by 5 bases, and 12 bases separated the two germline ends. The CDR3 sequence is CASSLGARDQPQHF. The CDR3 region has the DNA TGTGCCAGCAGTTTAGGAGCCAGGGATCAGCCCCAGCATTTT.

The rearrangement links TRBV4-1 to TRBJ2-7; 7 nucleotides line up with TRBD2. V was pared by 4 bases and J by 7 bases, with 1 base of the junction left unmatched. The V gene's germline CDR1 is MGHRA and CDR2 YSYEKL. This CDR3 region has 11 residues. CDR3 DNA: TGCGCCAGCAGCCTCGGGGGGGAGCAGTACTTC. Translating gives CASSLGGEQYF.

CDR3 in DNA: TGTGCCAGCAGGGACAGCCTTTACGAGCAGTACTTC. Its protein product is CASRDSLYEQYF. This sequence joins TRBV2 and TRBJ2-7; perhaps TRBD1 as D (6 bases). V shed 6 bases and J shed 4 bases, with 10 bases lying between them. The CDR3 spans 12 residues. Germline V CDR1 and CDR2: SNHLY, FYNNEI.

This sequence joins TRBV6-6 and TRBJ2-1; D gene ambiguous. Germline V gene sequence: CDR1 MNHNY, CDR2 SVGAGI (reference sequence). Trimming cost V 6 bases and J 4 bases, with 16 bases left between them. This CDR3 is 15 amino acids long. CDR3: CASRLDVYNYNEQFF. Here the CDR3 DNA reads TGTGCCAGCAGACTCGACGTCTACAATTACAATGAGCAGTTCTTC.

The CDR3 loop is CASSLVWGDYEQYF. In DNA form, the CDR3 reads TGCGCCAGCAGCTTGGTATGGGGGGACTACGAGCAGTACTTC. The V and J genes are TRBV5-1 and TRBJ2-7; the D gene is possibly TRBD2 (6 bases). This CDR3 spans 14 amino acids. The germline gives CDR1 SGHRS, CDR2 YFSETQ. Trimming left V 0 bases short and J 3 bases short, with 10 bases between.

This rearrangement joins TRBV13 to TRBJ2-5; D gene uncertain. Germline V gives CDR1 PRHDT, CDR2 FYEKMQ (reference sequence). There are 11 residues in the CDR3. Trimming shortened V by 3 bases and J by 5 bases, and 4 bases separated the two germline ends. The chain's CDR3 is CASSFRETQYF. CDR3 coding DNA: TGTGCCAGCAGCTTCCGGGAGACCCAGTACTTC.

The CDR3 reads CSVALAGGQNTGELFF. DNA of the CDR3: TGCAGCGTTGCCCTGGCGGGAGGCCAGAACACCGGGGAGCTGTTTTTT. The chain links TRBV29-1 to TRBJ2-2, with TRBD2 matching 8 bases. This CDR3 region has 16 residues. With V trimmed by 4 bases and J by 1 base, 8 bases remained unmatched. CDR1 is SQVTM, CDR2 ANQGSEA, per germline.